The rows below give T cell receptor beta chains drawn from one sample of a study of blood T cell repertoires in COVID-19. Method: immunoSEQ multiplex PCR; TCRdb's copy keeps in-frame clones and lacks some. The sample yields approximately 38,000 clones, approximately 80% seen once. Source material: peripheral blood. These receptor sequences come from a human donor with acute or convalescent COVID-19. The donor label of this sample is uncertain. The CDR3 runs from the conserved cysteine through the conserved F or W. A D gene is named only where the DNA matches it firmly. Size values are once, few and many counts, or a class for expanded clones, and some rows have none.

size: NA
J: TRBJ2-1
D: TRBD2
V: TRBV11-3
CDR3: CASSLVTGGTKDNEQFF
DNA: TGTGCCAGCAGCTTAGTTACTGGCGGGACTAAGGACAATGAGCAGTTCTTC

size: NA
J: TRBJ2-1
D: TRBD2
V: TRBV6-5
CDR3: CASMKLAGRHNEQFF
DNA: TGTGCCAGCATGAAACTAGCGGGGAGACACAATGAGCAGTTCTTC

size: NA
J: TRBJ1-4
D: TRBD1
V: TRBV18
CDR3: CASSLTGTGEKEKLFF
DNA: TGTGCCAGCTCACTTACCGGGACAGGGGAGAAAGAAAAACTGTTTTTT

size: few
J: TRBJ2-5
D: TRBD2
V: TRBV20-1
CDR3: CSASVGLAGTETQYF
DNA: TGCAGTGCTAGTGTTGGGCTAGCGGGGACTGAGACCCAGTACTTC

size: NA
J: TRBJ1-2
D: NA
V: TRBV6-5
CDR3: CAAGAFYGYTF
DNA: TGTGCCGCGGGGGCGTTCTATGGCTACACCTTC

size: NA
J: TRBJ1-3
D: NA
V: TRBV10-3
CDR3: CAISGGTFSSGNTIYF
DNA: TGTGCCATCAGTGGAGGCACTTTCAGCTCTGGAAACACCATATATTTT

size: once
J: TRBJ2-5
D: TRBD2
V: TRBV7-7
CDR3: CASSSSWGLEGTQYF
DNA: TGTGCCAGCAGCTCCTCGTGGGGACTAGAGGGGACCCAGTACTTC

size: once
J: TRBJ2-1
D: NA
V: TRBV7-2
CDR3: CASSLVPGGTVDNEQFF
DNA: TGTGCCAGCAGCTTAGTACCTGGGGGGACAGTTGACAATGAGCAGTTCTTC

size: NA
J: TRBJ1-5
D: TRBD1
V: TRBV28
CDR3: CASSINRGYQPQHF
DNA: TGTGCCAGCAGCATCAACAGGGGGTATCAGCCCCAGCATTTT

size: NA
J: TRBJ2-5
D: NA
V: TRBV3-1/TRBV3-2
CDR3: CASSQEGAQETQYF
DNA: TGTGCCAGCAGCCAAGAAGGGGCACAAGAGACCCAGTACTTC

size: NA
J: TRBJ2-1
D: TRBD1
V: TRBV18
CDR3: CASSPGTGVDEQFF
DNA: TGTGCCAGCTCACCCGGGACAGGCGTCGATGAGCAGTTCTTC

size: NA
J: TRBJ2-5
D: TRBD2
V: TRBV20-1
CDR3: CSASRGLADAQETQYF
DNA: TGCAGTGCTAGTAGGGGACTAGCTGACGCGCAAGAGACCCAGTACTTC

size: once
J: TRBJ2-7
D: TRBD1
V: TRBV3-1/TRBV3-2
CDR3: CASSRIRDSSYEQYF
DNA: TGTGCCAGCAGCCGCATCCGGGACAGCTCCTACGAGCAGTACTTC

size: NA
J: TRBJ1-6
D: TRBD1
V: TRBV11-2
CDR3: CASSLGVGTANSPLHF
DNA: TGTGCCAGCAGCTTAGGGGTTGGGACAGCAAATTCACCCCTCCACTTT

size: NA
J: TRBJ1-6
D: NA
V: TRBV19
CDR3: CASSSGAGGSPLHF
DNA: TGTGCCAGTAGTAGCGGAGCGGGGGGTTCACCCCTCCACTTT

size: NA
J: TRBJ1-1
D: NA
V: TRBV4-2
CDR3: CASSLSGDTEAFF
DNA: TGTGCCAGCAGCCTGAGCGGGGACACTGAAGCTTTCTTT

size: NA
J: TRBJ1-3
D: NA
V: TRBV6-5
CDR3: CASSRTVIGNTIYF
DNA: TGTGCCAGCAGCCGGACAGTGATCGGAAACACCATATATTTT

size: NA
J: TRBJ2-1
D: TRBD2
V: TRBV18
CDR3: CASSPLPGTSGRRNEQFF
DNA: TGTGCCAGCTCACCACTTCCCGGGACTAGCGGGAGACGCAATGAGCAGTTCTTC

size: NA
J: TRBJ2-3
D: NA
V: TRBV7-9
CDR3: CASSLDAAARYF
DNA: TGTGCCAGCAGCTTAGATGCAGCGGCCCGGTATTTT

size: NA
J: TRBJ2-5
D: TRBD1
V: TRBV5-4
CDR3: CASSHNRGLGAQYF
DNA: TGTGCCAGCAGCCACAACAGGGGATTGGGGGCCCAGTACTTC

size: NA
J: TRBJ1-5
D: NA
V: TRBV19
CDR3: CASSGGSLQGLSNQPQHF
DNA: TGTGCCAGTAGTGGTGGATCCTTACAGGGTTTGAGCAATCAGCCCCAGCATTTT

size: NA
J: TRBJ1-6
D: NA
V: TRBV27
CDR3: CASSLQTVDRSPLHF
DNA: TGTGCCAGCAGTTTACAGACAGTGGACCGGTCACCCCTCCACTTT

size: NA
J: TRBJ2-5
D: TRBD2
V: TRBV4-1
CDR3: CASSLPRSGLAPEYF
DNA: TGCGCCAGCAGCCTCCCAAGGTCGGGACTAGCCCCTGAGTACTTC

size: NA
J: TRBJ2-5
D: NA
V: TRBV7-2
CDR3: CASSLGGQYQETQYF
DNA: TGTGCCAGCAGCTTAGGTGGGCAGTACCAAGAGACCCAGTACTTC

size: NA
J: TRBJ2-1
D: NA
V: TRBV2
CDR3: CASSIRRGREAEQFF
DNA: TGTGCCAGCAGTATCCGTAGGGGCAGGGAGGCTGAGCAGTTCTTC

size: NA
J: TRBJ1-2
D: NA
V: TRBV4-1
CDR3: CASSEDPGWAGYTF
DNA: TGCGCCAGCAGCGAAGACCCAGGGTGGGCTGGCTACACCTTC

size: NA
J: TRBJ2-5
D: TRBD1
V: TRBV20-1
CDR3: CSASYPIGMDRGLLETQYF
DNA: TGCAGTGCTAGTTACCCCATCGGGATGGACAGGGGGCTTTTGGAGACCCAGTACTTC

size: NA
J: TRBJ1-2
D: NA
V: TRBV7-9
CDR3: CASKRGTDYGYTF
DNA: TGTGCCAGCAAGCGGGGCACCGACTATGGCTACACCTTC

size: NA
J: TRBJ2-3
D: TRBD1
V: TRBV6-4
CDR3: CATGQGGTDTQYF
DNA: TGTGCCACCGGACAGGGAGGTACAGATACGCAGTATTTT

size: NA
J: TRBJ2-7
D: TRBD1
V: TRBV6-2/TRBV6-3
CDR3: CASSLGQWEQYF
DNA: TGTGCCAGCAGTTTGGGACAGTGGGAGCAGTACTTC

size: NA
J: TRBJ2-7
D: NA
V: TRBV6-5
CDR3: CASKREGIGEQYF
DNA: TGTGCCAGCAAGCGAGAGGGTATTGGGGAGCAGTACTTC

size: NA
J: TRBJ2-1
D: TRBD2
V: TRBV5-4
CDR3: CASSSSGSSNEQFF
DNA: TGTGCCAGCAGCTCTAGCGGGAGTTCCAATGAGCAGTTCTTC

size: NA
J: TRBJ1-6
D: NA
V: TRBV28
CDR3: CASSSPGTLNSPLHF
DNA: TGTGCCAGCAGTTCCCCCGGGACACTAAATTCACCCCTCCACTTT

size: once
J: TRBJ1-2
D: NA
V: TRBV10-3
CDR3: CAISEPSVHRDHYGYTF
DNA: TGTGCCATCAGTGAGCCGTCGGTGCACAGGGACCACTATGGCTACACCTTC

size: NA
J: TRBJ1-3
D: NA
V: TRBV15
CDR3: CATSRDKGAGNTIYF
DNA: TGTGCCACCAGCAGAGATAAGGGAGCTGGAAACACCATATATTTT

size: NA
J: TRBJ1-1
D: NA
V: TRBV6-5
CDR3: CASSYSWSAPNTEAFF
DNA: TGTGCCAGCAGTTACTCTTGGAGTGCTCCGAACACTGAAGCTTTCTTT

size: NA
J: TRBJ1-1
D: NA
V: TRBV28
CDR3: CASSSLRYTEAFF
DNA: TGTGCCAGCAGTTCCCTGAGGTACACTGAAGCTTTCTTT

size: NA
J: TRBJ1-1
D: NA
V: TRBV27
CDR3: CASSLKYRGPEAFF
DNA: TGTGCCAGCAGTTTAAAGTATCGGGGTCCTGAAGCTTTCTTT

size: NA
J: TRBJ1-2
D: TRBD1
V: TRBV19
CDR3: CASSPGTGYGYTF
DNA: TGTGCCAGTAGTCCAGGGACAGGCTATGGCTACACCTTC

size: NA
J: TRBJ2-5
D: TRBD1
V: TRBV12-3/TRBV12-4
CDR3: CASSPRGETQYF
DNA: TGTGCCAGCAGCCCCAGGGGGGAGACCCAGTACTTC

size: NA
J: TRBJ2-1
D: TRBD2
V: TRBV19
CDR3: CASALGLAGGLKQFF
DNA: TGTGCCAGTGCCCTTGGACTAGCGGGGGGATTGAAGCAGTTCTTC

size: NA
J: TRBJ2-7
D: TRBD2
V: TRBV4-3
CDR3: CASSQGLAGGYEQYF
DNA: TGCGCCAGCAGCCAGGGACTAGCGGGGGGTTACGAGCAGTACTTC

size: NA
J: TRBJ2-1
D: TRBD2
V: TRBV7-9
CDR3: CASSPGGSSYNEQFF
DNA: TGTGCCAGCAGCCCGGGGGGGAGCTCCTACAATGAGCAGTTCTTC

size: NA
J: TRBJ2-7
D: TRBD2
V: TRBV28
CDR3: CASSFASGSRLYEQYF
DNA: TGTGCCAGCAGTTTCGCGAGCGGGAGTCGTTTATACGAGCAGTACTTC

size: NA
J: TRBJ2-5
D: TRBD1
V: TRBV6-5
CDR3: CASSQMRQGKRTQYF
DNA: TGTGCCAGCAGTCAAATGAGACAGGGCAAGAGGACCCAGTACTTC

size: NA
J: TRBJ1-1
D: TRBD1
V: TRBV6-1
CDR3: CASSGTGGNRHTEAFF
DNA: TGTGCCAGCAGTGGGACAGGGGGCAATAGGCACACTGAAGCTTTCTTT

size: NA
J: TRBJ1-2
D: TRBD1
V: TRBV11-2
CDR3: CASSSARTGPGGYTF
DNA: TGTGCCAGCAGCTCCGCCAGGACAGGCCCTGGCGGCTACACCTTC

size: few
J: TRBJ2-7
D: TRBD1
V: TRBV15
CDR3: CATSSESNTGTGVREQYF
DNA: TGTGCCACCAGCTCAGAGTCTAACACCGGGACAGGGGTACGCGAGCAGTACTTC

size: few
J: TRBJ1-5
D: NA
V: TRBV7-8
CDR3: CASSLLGAAQPQHF
DNA: TGTGCCAGCAGCTTATTGGGGGCGGCTCAGCCCCAGCATTTT

size: NA
J: TRBJ1-2
D: NA
V: TRBV7-2
CDR3: CASSSRQPRYGYTF
DNA: TGTGCCAGCAGCTCCCGACAGCCCCGCTATGGCTACACCTTC